Below, 26 T cell receptor beta chains from the same sample are listed, as sequenced in a study of T cells in Graves' hyperthyroidism and ophthalmopathy. Regions amplified from RNA transcripts were the TCR beta CDR3 regions. HTBI primers were used for first-round RT-PCR of the TCR CDR3. TCRdb ran MiXCR on the multiplex PCR reads and lists one entry per CDR3 protein. The data show a few hundred thousand distinct CDR3 sequences, around 45% seen once. The source material was peripheral blood or thyroid tissue (not recorded which). These receptors came from a woman aged 18-29 years with Graves' hyperthyroidism.

Ten or more counts support this clonotype. This chain connects TRBV9 to TRBJ2-7, with a weak D call TRBD2 (6 bases). The germline V gene has CDR1 SGDLS and CDR2 YYNGEE. Between the trimmed V and J ends, which lost 3 bases and 2 bases, there was a span of 12 bases. CDR3 length: 14 residues. DNA for the CDR3: TGTGCCAGCAGCGCCCGGGACTTCCCCTACGAGCAGTACTTC. This codes for CASSARDFPYEQYF.

The rearrangement uses TRBV15 and TRBJ2-5, with 9 bases matching TRBD2. The trim removed 3 bases at V and 5 bases at J, leaving 7 bases unmatched. Germline values: CDR1 LNHNV, CDR2 YYDKDF (reference sequence). This CDR3 is built from 15 residues. The CDR3 nucleotides read TGTGCCACCAGCAGTAGACTAGCGGAGGGGGAGACCCAGTACTTC. Protein product: CATSSRLAEGETQYF. Together with reference TRBV15 and TRBJ2-5, the CDR3 gives the full variable domain: DAMVIQNPRYQVTQFGKPVTLSCSQTLNHNVMYWYQQKSSQAPKLLFHYYDKDFNNEADTPDNFQSRRPNTSFCFLDIRSPGLGDTAMYLCATSSRLAEGETQYFGPGTRLLVL.

This clonotype was found many times. The chain carries TRBV20-1 and TRBJ1-6; possibly TRBD1 for D (5 bases). CDR3 length: 17 residues. Germline loops: CDR1 DFQATT, CDR2 SNEGSKA (reference sequence). V was trimmed by 6 bases and J by 0 bases, leaving 18 bases between them. CDR3 nucleotides: TGCAGTGCCGACTCATCCAGGGTTAGCTCCTATAATTCACCCCTCCACTTT. This gives the protein CSADSSRVSSYNSPLHF.

The chain is built from TRBV7-2 and TRBJ2-1, with 10 bases matching TRBD2. Looked up from germline, CDR1 is SGHTA and CDR2 is FQGNSA. V dropped 4 bases and J dropped 8; count of bases not matched to a gene: 8. This CDR3 has 15 residues. CDR3 coding DNA: TGTGCCAGCAGCTCCAGCGGGAGGGCCGTTTATGAGCAGTTCTTC. Its protein is CASSSSGRAVYEQFF. The whole variable domain, filled in from reference TRBV7-2 and TRBJ2-1, reads GAGVSQSPSNKVTEKGKDVELRCDPISGHTALYWYRQSLGQGLEFLIYFQGNSAPDKSGLPSDRFSAERTGGSVSTLTIQRTQQEDSAVYLCASSSSGRAVYEQFFGPGTRLTVL.

This clonotype was recorded at least ten times. This chain uses TRBV3-1 with TRBJ1-4; no definite D call. The V and J ends lost 1 base and 12 bases respectively, with 9 bases between them. CDR3 length equals 12 residues. Germline V gene data show CDR1 as LGHDT and CDR2 as YNNKEL (reference sequence). The CDR3 DNA is TGTGCCAGCAGCCAAGGACCCAGCGAACTGTTTTTT. Encoded protein: CASSQGPSELFF.

This clonotype was found once. The genes are TRBV15 and TRBJ1-2; D is undetermined. The CDR3 is made up of 12 amino acids. The germline CDR1 and CDR2 sequences are LNHNV and YYDKDF (reference sequence). Trimming shortened V by 4 bases and J by 8 bases, and 11 bases separated the two germline ends. The CDR3 loop reads CATSIGRSGYTF. The CDR3 DNA reads TGTGCCACCAGCATAGGAAGGTCGGGCTACACCTTC.

In regard to this clonotype: With a much larger clone just one base away, this may be a read error. This CDR3 reads CASSLGRGTNEKLFF. The DNA for the CDR3 is TGTGCCAGCAGCCTTGGACGGGGAACTAATGAAAAACTGTTTTTT. The chain is built from TRBV14 and TRBJ1-4; D remains unclear. Germline V lookup: CDR1 SGHDN, CDR2 FVKESK. CDR3 length: 15 residues. V lost 4 bases and J 1 base, leaving 10 bases between the germline ends.

This chain connects TRBV3-2 to TRBJ2-7; TRBD1 is the table's D call, not checked against the DNA. TRBV3-2 is a pseudogene locus. CDR3 size: 16 residues. Here the CDR3 reads CASSQEAPGGSYEQYF. CDR3 sequence (DNA): TGTGCCAGCAGCCAAGAGGCCCCAGGGGGGTCCTACGAGCAGTACTTC.

The rearrangement links TRBV7-9 to TRBJ1-2, with 9 bases that match TRBD1. Per the germline V gene, CDR1 is SEHNR and CDR2 is FQNEAQ (reference sequence). The CDR3 is 16 residues long. J gave up 8 bases and V 5 bases, and 15 bases lay outside the gene matches. CDR3 coding DNA: TGTGCCAGCAGCGCGACTAGCGGGACAGGGCGTGAAGGCTACACCTTC. This codes for CASSATSGTGREGYTF.

This clonotype was counted many times. J is TRBJ2-7 and V is TRBV6-2 or TRBV6-3; D may be TRBD1 (5 bases). Trimming stripped 4 bases from V and 0 bases from J, with 10 bases between. The CDR3 length is 14 residues. Germline V gives CDR1 MNHEY, CDR2 SVGEGT. CDR3 region: CASSLTDLSYEQYF. In DNA form, the CDR3 reads TGTGCCAGCAGTTTGACAGACCTCTCCTACGAGCAGTACTTC.

This chain connects TRBV18 to TRBJ1-1; D gene uncertain. This CDR3 has 15 residues. Germline V gives CDR1 KGHSH, CDR2 LQKENI. Trimming cost V 0 bases and J 4 bases, with 12 bases left between them. DNA for the CDR3: TGTGCCAGCTCACCACCGGCAGTTAGAGGCACTGAAGCTTTCTTT. This encodes CASSPPAVRGTEAFF.

Note on this clonotype: The junction departs from the called germline gene at one end, perhaps through a read error. This sequence joins TRBV10-3 and TRBJ2-7; D unresolved. CDR3 length equals 15 residues. Germline assignment: CDR1 ENHRY and CDR2 SYGVKD. The CDR3 region is CAISESLGRSYEQCF. In DNA form, the CDR3 reads TGTGCCATCAGTGAGTCGTTAGGGCGCTCCTACGAGCAGTGCTTC.

This chain uses TRBV7-9 with TRBJ2-5; possible D gene TRBD2, 6 bases. Germline values: CDR1 SEHNR, CDR2 FQNEAQ (reference sequence). The CDR3 is 13 residues long. V gave up 4 bases and J gave up 9 bases, with 15 bases separating them. The CDR3 here is CASSSRGSGPQYF. DNA for the CDR3: TGTGCCAGCAGCTCTCGGGGAAGCGGGCCCCAGTACTTC. Variable domain in full (rest from reference TRBV7-9 and TRBJ2-5): DTGVSQNPRHKITKRGQNVTFRCDPISEHNRLYWYRQTLGQGPEFLTYFQNEAQLEKSRLLSDRFSAERPKGSFSTLEIQRTEQGDSAMYLCASSSRGSGPQYFGPGTRLLVL.

The rearrangement links TRBV20-1 to TRBJ1-1, with D unclear. The germline V gene has CDR1 DFQATT and CDR2 SNEGSKA (reference sequence). The CDR3 is made up of 15 amino acids. The germline V and J ends were trimmed by 2 bases and 1 base, with 14 bases remaining between them. The CDR3 region has the DNA TGCAGTGCTAGACTAGCGGGAGACACGAACACTGAAGCTTTCTTT. Protein: CSARLAGDTNTEAFF.

This clonotype was picked up many times. The chain uses TRBV6-1 and TRBJ2-7; TRBD1 matches at 7 bases. J lost 0 bases, V lost 5 bases, and 7 bases had no gene match. The CDR3 runs 15 residues. Germline-derived CDR1 and CDR2 are MNHNS and SASEGT. This CDR3 reads CASSSPGQTSYEQYF. The CDR3 bases are TGTGCCAGCAGTTCTCCGGGACAGACCTCCTACGAGCAGTACTTC.

The table lists this clonotype with a few counts. The rearrangement uses TRBV27 and TRBJ2-7; D remains unclear. Deletions cut 4 bases from V and 3 bases from J, with 10 bases between. The CDR3 sequence is 13 residues long. The germline V gene encodes CDR1 MNHEY and CDR2 SMNVEV (reference sequence). CDR3 in amino acids: CASSWAARYEQYF. The CDR3 DNA sequence: TGTGCCAGCAGTTGGGCAGCTCGCTACGAGCAGTACTTC.

The chain carries TRBV7-3 and TRBJ1-1; maybe TRBD1 (6 bases). This CDR3 comprises 15 residues. Trimming stripped 5 bases from V and 1 base from J, with 14 bases between. Germline CDR1 and CDR2: SGHTA and FQGTGA. The CDR3 DNA is TGTGCCAGCAGCCTAGGGGGGGCCAGGAACACTGAAGCTTTCTTT. Translation gives CASSLGGARNTEAFF.

Ten or more counts support this clonotype. The rearrangement joins TRBV5-6 to TRBJ1-4; D is unclear. Trimming shortened V by 1 base and J by 5 bases, and 6 bases separated the two germline ends. The CDR3 runs to 13 residues. Germline lookup yields CDR1 SGHDT and CDR2 YYEEEE. The CDR3 bases are TGTGCCAGCAGCTTGATCGGAAATGAAAAACTGTTTTTT. Translated: CASSLIGNEKLFF.

The sample holds many counts of this clonotype. J is TRBJ1-2 and V is TRBV5-5, with D tentatively TRBD1 (6 bases). Trimming cost V 0 bases and J 4 bases, with 19 bases left between them. Germline CDR1 and CDR2: SGHKS and YYEKEE (reference sequence). The CDR3 spans 17 residues. The CDR3 loop is CASSLVGGGLGTYGYTF. The CDR3 DNA reads as TGTGCCAGCAGCTTGGTTGGGGGCGGCCTGGGGACCTATGGCTACACCTTC. Full variable domain (remainder filled in from reference TRBV5-5 and TRBJ1-2): DAGVTQSPTHLIKTRGQQVTLRCSPISGHKSVSWYQQVLGQGPQFIFQYYEKEERGRGNFPDRFSARQFPNYSSELNVNALLLGDSALYLCASSLVGGGLGTYGYTFGSGTRLTVV.

The sample holds many counts of this clonotype. The V call is TRBV19, the J call TRBJ2-1, with 14 positions matching TRBD2. The germline V gene encodes CDR1 LNHDA and CDR2 SQIVND (reference sequence). J was trimmed by 4 bases and V by 6 bases; bases with no gene match: 2. This CDR3 has 15 amino acids. The DNA for the CDR3 is TGTGCCAGTAGCAGACTAGCGGGAGGGTACAATGAGCAGTTCTTC. It codes for CASSRLAGGYNEQFF.

This clonotype was found many times. The chain has TRBV6-6 and TRBJ2-7; D gene ambiguous. Germline V gene data show CDR1 as MNHNY and CDR2 as SVGAGI (reference sequence). V shed 3 bases and J shed 4 bases, with 7 bases lying between them. This CDR3 has 12 residues. Here the CDR3 DNA reads TGTGCCAGCAGTTATGTGAGGTACGAGCAGTACTTC. Translation: CASSYVRYEQYF.

The genes are TRBV15 and TRBJ2-2, with TRBD1 matching over 8 bases. Germline trimming cut 3 bases from V and 7 bases from J; bases unmatched to any gene: 7. The germline V gene has CDR1 LNHNV and CDR2 YYDKDF (reference sequence). CDR3 length: 15 residues. The CDR3 loop is CATSSPWTGIGELFF. The CDR3 DNA sequence: TGTGCCACCAGCAGTCCCTGGACAGGGATCGGGGAGCTGTTTTTT.

This clonotype was counted ten times or more. The chain joins TRBV6-6 to TRBJ2-5, with TRBD2 matching over 7 bases. V dropped 1 base and J dropped 4; count of bases not matched to a gene: 15. In germline, CDR1 is MNHNY, CDR2 SVGAGI (reference sequence). The CDR3 sequence is 18 residues long. The CDR3 bases are TGTGCCAGCAGTTACTTGTCTACTAGCGCCCAGCCCGGAGAGACCCAGTACTTC. Its translation: CASSYLSTSAQPGETQYF.

A word on this clonotype: A clone one base away is much larger, so this may be a read error. The rearrangement links TRBV14 to TRBJ1-1; D uncertain. Germline V CDR1 and CDR2: SGHDN, FVKESK. V gave up 0 bases and J gave up 1 base, with 3 bases separating them. The CDR3 has 13 residues. This CDR3 is CASSQDGNTEAFF. CDR3 sequence (DNA): TGTGCCAGCAGCCAAGATGGGAACACTGAAGCTTTCTTT.

This clonotype showed up many times. The chain couples TRBV6-6 to TRBJ2-6; TRBD2 is a possible D gene (5 bases). V dropped 6 bases and J dropped 2 bases, with 8 bases sitting between them. This CDR3 has 14 residues. Germline V CDR1 and CDR2: MNHNY, SVGAGI (reference sequence). The CDR3 protein is CASSMEAGANVLTF. CDR3 nucleotide sequence: TGTGCCAGCAGCATGGAGGCTGGGGCCAACGTCCTGACTTTC.

This clonotype has just a few counts. It is likely a read error, because the conserved phenylalanine at the end of the CDR3 is missing. It is unclear where the CDR3 begins or ends on the DNA, so no DNA is shown, and the CDR3 is as TCRdb lists it. The gene calls are TRBV7-7 and TRBJ2-7; the tabulated D call, TRBD2, remains unverified against the DNA. The CDR3 has 11 amino acids, counting both end residues. Looked up from germline, CDR1 is SSHAT and CDR2 is FNYEAQ (reference sequence). CDR3: CASSNAIGLAG.